These 29 T cell receptor beta chains share one sample of origin, sequenced in a study of blood T cell repertoires in COVID-19. The repertoire was sequenced with immunoSEQ multiplex PCR; TCRdb's copy has only in-frame clones and lacks some. Seen here are some 99,000 clones, over 70% observed once, and the top ten hold 6.5% to 8%. Sequenced: peripheral blood. These receptors originate from a woman in her forties or fifties with acute or convalescent COVID-19.

J is TRBJ2-3 and V is TRBV2, with 13 bases lining up with TRBD2. The germline gives CDR1 SNHLY, CDR2 FYNNEI. There are 15 residues in the CDR3. J lost 3 bases, V lost 8 bases, and 5 bases had no gene match. This CDR3 is CASDGGLAGTDTQYF. In nucleotides, the CDR3 is TGTGCCAGCGATGGGGGACTAGCGGGAACAGATACGCAGTATTTT.

The chain is built from TRBV28 and TRBJ2-7; the match to TRBD2 covers 9 bases. CDR1 is MDHEN and CDR2 is SYDVKM in the germline V gene. The CDR3 covers 15 residues. The trim removed 1 base at V and 5 bases at J, leaving 6 bases unmatched. This chain's CDR3 is CASSLSAGGRNEQYF. DNA for the CDR3: TGTGCCAGCAGTTTATCAGCGGGGGGAAGGAACGAGCAGTACTTC. Using reference TRBV28 and TRBJ2-7 for the parts outside the CDR3, the full variable domain is DVKVTQSSRYLVKRTGEKVFLECVQDMDHENMFWYRQDPGLGLRLIYFSYDVKMKEKGDIPEGYSVSREKKERFSLILESASTNQTSMYLCASSLSAGGRNEQYFGPGTRLTVT.

This rearrangement joins TRBV11-2 to TRBJ2-2; D may be TRBD2 (5 bases). V dropped 4 bases and J dropped 5 bases, with 8 bases sitting between them. Germline CDR1 is SGHAT and CDR2 is FQNNGV. The CDR3 runs to 13 residues. CDR3 sequence (DNA): TGTGCCAGCAGCTACCAGCGGACCGGGGAGCTGTTTTTT. This translates into CASSYQRTGELFF.

The rearrangement uses TRBV6-5 and TRBJ2-7; 10 bases fit TRBD1. The ends lost 7 bases at V and 5 bases at J; junction bases unmatched: 8. Germline V gene sequence: CDR1 MNHEY, CDR2 SVGAGI. CDR3 length: 14 residues. CDR3 residues: CASNPGQGSHEQYF. CDR3 nucleotide sequence: TGTGCCAGCAACCCGGGACAGGGGTCCCACGAGCAGTACTTC.

The chain links TRBV6-4 to TRBJ1-4; 8 bases map to TRBD1. With V trimmed by 4 bases and J by 5 bases, 12 bases remained unmatched. This CDR3 is built from 17 residues. The germline V gene encodes CDR1 MRHNA and CDR2 SNTAGT. This CDR3 reads CASSGYGADRENEKLFF. The CDR3 DNA follows: TGTGCCAGCAGTGGATACGGTGCGGACAGGGAGAATGAAAAACTGTTTTTT.

The chain combines TRBV2 with TRBJ2-2; TRBD2 is a possible D gene (5 bases). This CDR3 contains 13 residues. Germline CDR1 is SNHLY and CDR2 is FYNNEI. V lost 6 bases, J lost 6 bases, and 11 bases lay in between. DNA of the CDR3: TGTGCCAGCAGGCCTAGCATGGCCGGGGAGCTGTTTTTT. This encodes CASRPSMAGELFF.

The CDR3 here is CAWRLTGGNEKLFF. CDR3 nucleotides: TGTGCCTGGAGACTGACAGGCGGGAATGAAAAACTGTTTTTT. The V call is TRBV30, the J call TRBJ1-4; weak D call: TRBD1 (6 bases). This CDR3 region has 14 residues. Germline lookup yields CDR1 GTSNPN and CDR2 SVGIG (reference sequence). V was shortened by 3 bases and J by 5 bases, with 13 bases between the two germline ends.

This chain connects TRBV5-6 to TRBJ2-2; D is uncertain. Per germline, CDR1 SGHDT and CDR2 YYEEEE. The CDR3 runs to 13 residues. The V end lost 4 bases, the J end lost 3 bases, and 7 bases lay between the germline ends. The CDR3 nucleotides read TGTGCCAGCAGCCCTAGTGACACCGGGGAGCTGTTTTTT. Translating it yields CASSPSDTGELFF.

V gene TRBV19 combines with J gene TRBJ1-1, with a tentative D call TRBD1 (5 bases). The germline V and J ends were trimmed by 5 bases and 5 bases, with 27 bases remaining between them. The CDR3 is 18 amino acids. Germline CDR1 reads LNHDA; CDR2 reads SQIVND (reference sequence). CDR3 DNA: TGTGCCAGTAGTTGGTTGTTGACAGCTGCTGGGGATCAAACTGAAGCTTTCTTT. It codes for CASSWLLTAAGDQTEAFF.

The chain employs TRBV30 and TRBJ2-3; 11 positions match TRBD2. Unmatched junction bases numbered 1, after V lost 2 bases and J lost 3 bases. Germline loops: CDR1 GTSNPN, CDR2 SVGIG (reference sequence). This CDR3 is built from 14 residues. The CDR3 nucleotides read TGTGCCTGGAGTCTAGCGGGGGGTACAGATACGCAGTATTTT. Its translation is CAWSLAGGTDTQYF.

The chain employs TRBV11-2 and TRBJ1-1, with 12 bases lining up with TRBD1. Unmatched junction bases numbered 21, after V lost 5 bases and J lost 8 bases. This CDR3 is 19 amino acids long. Germline-derived CDR1 and CDR2 are SGHAT and FQNNGV. DNA of the CDR3: TGTGCCAGCAGCCCCTCGGGACAGGGGGCAGTATCTACCCTTCGAGAAGCTTTCTTT. This codes for CASSPSGQGAVSTLREAFF.

Written as DNA, the CDR3 is TGTGCCAGCAGCGTAGGGCCTAGCGGGGAATACGAGCAGTACTTC. This translates into CASSVGPSGEYEQYF. The chain employs TRBV9 and TRBJ2-7; 9 bases fit TRBD2. CDR1 is SGDLS, CDR2 YYNGEE, per germline. The CDR3 totals 15 residues. Trimming removed 0 bases from V and 4 bases from J; junction bases left unmatched: 5.

J is TRBJ1-2 and V is TRBV30; 7 bases line up with TRBD1. Unmatched junction bases numbered 4, after V lost 5 bases and J lost 4 bases. Germline-derived CDR1 and CDR2 are GTSNPN and SVGIG (reference sequence). This CDR3 spans 12 amino acids. The CDR3 loop reads CAWVTGIYGYTF. The CDR3 nucleotides read TGTGCCTGGGTGACAGGGATCTATGGCTACACCTTC.

The chain employs TRBV6-5 and TRBJ1-1; possible D gene TRBD1, 6 bases. Germline V CDR1 and CDR2: MNHEY, SVGAGI. V was pared by 8 bases and J by 0 bases, with 16 bases between. The CDR3 sequence is 15 residues long. As DNA, the CDR3 is TGTGCCAGCCCCGCAGACCAGGGGATGAACACTGAAGCTTTCTTT. It encodes CASPADQGMNTEAFF.

The chain has TRBV5-4 and TRBJ1-2; 8 positions agree with TRBD1. The ends lost 1 base at V and 4 bases at J; junction bases unmatched: 6. The CDR3 is made up of 15 amino acids. CDR1 SGHNT and CDR2 YYREEE come from the germline V gene (reference sequence). For the CDR3, the DNA is TGTGCCAGCAGCTTGCAGGACAGGGAATCCTATGGCTACACCTTC. It translates to CASSLQDRESYGYTF.

This clone was detected only a few times. V is TRBV5-1 and J is TRBJ1-5, with 7 bases that match TRBD1. Looked up from germline, CDR1 is SGHRS and CDR2 is YFSETQ. Trimming at V came to 0 bases and at J to 6 bases, leaving 6 bases not matched to a gene. The length of the CDR3 is 15 residues. The CDR3 DNA is TGCGCCAGCAGCTTGGACGGCGACAGGGCTCAGCCCCAGCATTTT. Its protein product is CASSLDGDRAQPQHF.

V usage is TRBV6-6 and J usage is TRBJ1-1, with unresolved D. The germline gives CDR1 MNHNY, CDR2 SVGAGI (reference sequence). There are 13 residues in the CDR3. V lost 8 bases and J lost 5, with 15 bases in between. The CDR3: CASGPGGGTEAFF. CDR3 nucleotides: TGTGCCAGCGGGCCAGGAGGCGGTACTGAAGCTTTCTTT.

The chain recombines TRBV6-4 with TRBJ1-4; 7 nucleotides align to TRBD1. From germline, CDR1 is MRHNA and CDR2 SNTAGT. CDR3 size: 14 residues. V shed 2 bases, J shed 10 bases, and the junction held 7 bases outside the gene matches. The CDR3 spells CASSDQQGTGKLFF. The CDR3 coding sequence is TGTGCCAGCAGTGACCAACAGGGGACCGGAAAACTGTTTTTT.

With regard to this clone: A much larger clone lies one base from this, so it may be a read error. The rearrangement uses TRBV19 and TRBJ1-5; 8 nucleotides line up with TRBD1. Germline CDR1 LNHDA, CDR2 SQIVND (reference sequence). The CDR3 covers 14 residues. This chain's CDR3 is CVSKRTGLNQPQHF. Written as DNA, the CDR3 is TGTGTCAGTAAAAGGACAGGGCTGAATCAGCCCCAGCATTTT.

CDR3 sequence: CASSLLATGAGANVLTF. In nucleotides, the CDR3 is TGTGCCAGCAGCTTGTTAGCGACAGGGGCTGGGGCCAACGTCCTGACTTTC. The rearrangement links TRBV5-6 to TRBJ2-6, with 8 bases aligning to TRBD1. The germline gives CDR1 SGHDT, CDR2 YYEEEE. The CDR3 covers 17 residues. The V and J ends lost 1 base and 2 bases, in that order; junction bases with no gene match: 5.

The chain has TRBV2 and TRBJ1-1, with 8 bases that match TRBD1. Unmatched junction bases numbered 5, after V lost 6 bases and J lost 5 bases. In germline, CDR1 is SNHLY, CDR2 FYNNEI. The CDR3 length is 13 residues. As DNA, the CDR3 is TGTGCCAGCAGGGACAGGGTAAGAACTGAAGCTTTCTTT. The encoded protein is CASRDRVRTEAFF.

The chain carries TRBV24-1 and TRBJ1-1; TRBD1 matches at 7 bases. The CDR3 consists of 13 residues. Germline V lookup: CDR1 KGHDR, CDR2 SFDVKD. Trimming took 8 bases from V and 1 from J; bases not matched to a gene: 3. CDR3 amino acids: CATKDRANTEAFF. The CDR3 coding sequence is TGTGCCACCAAAGACAGGGCGAACACTGAAGCTTTCTTT.

The gene calls are TRBV10-2 and TRBJ1-3, with 9 positions matching TRBD1. There are 15 residues in the CDR3. V shed 5 bases, J shed 5 bases, and the junction held 7 bases outside the gene matches. Germline CDR1 is WSHSY and CDR2 is SAAADI. CDR3 in amino acids: CASSKDRGTRNTIYF. As DNA, the CDR3 is TGCGCCAGCAGTAAGGACAGGGGTACAAGAAACACCATATATTTT.

The table lists this clone with a few counts. The gene calls are TRBV11-2 and TRBJ2-3, with TRBD2 identical over 10 bases. The trim removed 6 bases at V and 1 base at J, leaving 7 bases unmatched. The germline V gene has CDR1 SGHAT and CDR2 FQNNGV. This CDR3 spans 16 amino acids. The CDR3 loop reads CASSLAGTSGTDTQYF. Here the CDR3 DNA reads TGTGCCAGCAGTCTCGCCGGGACTAGCGGCACAGATACGCAGTATTTT.

This rearrangement joins TRBV6-5 to TRBJ1-2; TRBD1 matches 7 bases. Per germline, CDR1 MNHEY and CDR2 SVGAGI. V shed 6 bases, J shed 4 bases, and the junction held 5 bases outside the gene matches. The CDR3 totals 13 residues. CDR3 region: CASRVDRVYGYTF. The CDR3 coding sequence is TGTGCCAGCAGGGTCGACAGGGTCTATGGCTACACCTTC.

V usage is TRBV19 and J usage is TRBJ1-2; tentative D call: TRBD1 (5 bases). V gave up 1 base and J gave up 11 bases, with 11 bases separating them. CDR1 and CDR2 (germline): LNHDA, SQIVND (reference sequence). This CDR3 has 12 amino acids. The CDR3 sequence: CASSIVGARYTF. CDR3 sequence (DNA): TGTGCCAGTAGTATAGTAGGGGCGAGGTACACCTTC.

The CDR3, as DNA: TGTGCCAGCCAGGGACTTGAGCAGTACTTC. Translating it yields CASQGLEQYF. This chain links TRBV2 with TRBJ2-7; TRBD2 might be the D (6 bases). From germline, CDR1 is SNHLY and CDR2 FYNNEI. The length of the CDR3 is 10 residues. The germline V and J ends were trimmed by 8 bases and 7 bases, with 9 bases remaining between them.

This sequence joins TRBV7-6 and TRBJ1-6; D may be TRBD1 (6 bases). The CDR3 spans 13 residues. From germline, CDR1 is SGHVS and CDR2 FNYEAQ. The germline V and J ends were trimmed by 1 base and 8 bases, with 6 bases remaining between them. The CDR3 is CASSLGTDSPLHF. DNA of the CDR3: TGTGCCAGCAGCTTAGGGACAGATTCACCCCTCCACTTT.

As to this clone: At one end, the junction sequence differs from germline, possibly due to a read error. The chain carries TRBV2 and TRBJ2-1, with unresolved D. Germline V CDR1 and CDR2: SNHLY, FYNNEI. The CDR3 runs 12 residues. In nucleotides, the CDR3 is TGTGCCAGCAGTGACCGGCTCCGTGAGGAGTTCTTC. It codes for CASSDRLREEFF.